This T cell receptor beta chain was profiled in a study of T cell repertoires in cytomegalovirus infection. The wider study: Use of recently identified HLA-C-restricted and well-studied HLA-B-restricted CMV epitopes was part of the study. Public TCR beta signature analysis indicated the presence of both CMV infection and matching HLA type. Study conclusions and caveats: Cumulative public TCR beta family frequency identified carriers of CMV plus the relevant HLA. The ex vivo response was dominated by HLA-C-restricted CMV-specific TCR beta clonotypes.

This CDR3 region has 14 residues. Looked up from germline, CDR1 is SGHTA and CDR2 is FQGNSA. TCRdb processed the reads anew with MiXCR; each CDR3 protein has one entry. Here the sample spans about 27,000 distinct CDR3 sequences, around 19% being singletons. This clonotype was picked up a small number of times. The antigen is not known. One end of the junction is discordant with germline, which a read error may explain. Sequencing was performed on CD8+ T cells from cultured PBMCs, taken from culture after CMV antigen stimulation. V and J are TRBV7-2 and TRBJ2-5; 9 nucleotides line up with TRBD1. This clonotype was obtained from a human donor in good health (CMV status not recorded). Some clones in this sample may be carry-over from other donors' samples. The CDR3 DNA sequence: TGTGCCAGCGGCTTCCGGGACAGGGAAGAGACCCAGTACTTC. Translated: CASGFRDREETQYF.